These T cell receptor beta chains were read from a single sample in a study of blood T cell repertoires in COVID-19. Generated by immunoSEQ multiplex PCR, the TCRdb table keeps only in-frame clones and is missing some. The table shows 250,000 to 350,000 clones, with about 92% occurring only once. The sequencing sample was made of PBMCs or T cells enriched from blood (not recorded which). These receptors all come from a woman younger than 45 who had recovered from COVID-19. CDR3s include the opening cysteine and the closing phenylalanine or tryptophan.

v_call cdr3_aa
TRBV2 CASRTQQQFF
TRBV2 CATESTPVENTEAFF
TRBV30 CAWRGRDRGYTF
TRBV2 CASRETGLSGYTF
TRBV7-3 CASSLYLTSPYNEQFF
TRBV15 CATSRDSLGTHEQYF
TRBV19 CASSQQATNEKLFF
TRBV14 CASSPLAGENNEQFF
TRBV18 CASSLNTGFPALYGNTIYF
TRBV9 CASSVVAGGNTGELFF
TRBV5-6 CASSLNRDTEAFF
TRBV7-3 CASSSPSDEQYF
TRBV5-1 CASSTRDSLYEQYF
TRBV28 CASSFGDRDNSPLHF
TRBV7-2 CASSLRTSGKSGELFF
TRBV6-6 CASSTRLALADTQYF
TRBV5-6 CASSLEQVNTEAFF
TRBV29-1 CSVEKGQSRPDTQYF
TRBV9 CASSVQTGVRTGELFF
TRBV28 CASSPGKAQHF
TRBV3-1/TRBV3-2 CASSQAALITGTSNTGELFF